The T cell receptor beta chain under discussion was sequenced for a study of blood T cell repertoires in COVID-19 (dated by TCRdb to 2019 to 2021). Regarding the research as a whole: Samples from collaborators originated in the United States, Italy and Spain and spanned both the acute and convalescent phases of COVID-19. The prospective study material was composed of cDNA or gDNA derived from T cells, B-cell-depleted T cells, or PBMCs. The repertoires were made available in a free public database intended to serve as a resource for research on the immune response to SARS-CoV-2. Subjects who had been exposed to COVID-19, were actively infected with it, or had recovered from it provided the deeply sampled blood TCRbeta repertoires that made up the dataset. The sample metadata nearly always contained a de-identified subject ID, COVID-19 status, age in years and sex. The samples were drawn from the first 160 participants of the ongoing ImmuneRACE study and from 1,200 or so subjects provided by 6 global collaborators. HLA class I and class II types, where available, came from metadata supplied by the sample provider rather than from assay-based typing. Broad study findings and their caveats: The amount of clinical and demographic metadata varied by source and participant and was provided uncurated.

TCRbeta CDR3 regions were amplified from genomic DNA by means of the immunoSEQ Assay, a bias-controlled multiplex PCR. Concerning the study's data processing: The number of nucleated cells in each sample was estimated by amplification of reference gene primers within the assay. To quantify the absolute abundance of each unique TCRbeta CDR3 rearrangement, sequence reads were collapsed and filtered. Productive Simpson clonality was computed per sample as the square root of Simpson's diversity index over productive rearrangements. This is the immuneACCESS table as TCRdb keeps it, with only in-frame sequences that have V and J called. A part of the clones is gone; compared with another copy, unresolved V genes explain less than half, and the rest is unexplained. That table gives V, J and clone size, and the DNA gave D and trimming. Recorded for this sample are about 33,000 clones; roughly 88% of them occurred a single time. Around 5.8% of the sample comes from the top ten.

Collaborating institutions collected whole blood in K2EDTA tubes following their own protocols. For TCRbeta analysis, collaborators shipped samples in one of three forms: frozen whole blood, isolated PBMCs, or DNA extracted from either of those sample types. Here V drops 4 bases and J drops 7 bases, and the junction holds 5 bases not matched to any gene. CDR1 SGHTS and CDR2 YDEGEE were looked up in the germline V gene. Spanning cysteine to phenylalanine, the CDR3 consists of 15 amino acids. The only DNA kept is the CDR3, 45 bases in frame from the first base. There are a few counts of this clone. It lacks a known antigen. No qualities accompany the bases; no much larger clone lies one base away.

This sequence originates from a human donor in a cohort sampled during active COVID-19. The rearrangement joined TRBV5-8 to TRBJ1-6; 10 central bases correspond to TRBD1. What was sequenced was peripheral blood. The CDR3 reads CASSKGTGANSPLHF. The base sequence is TGTGCCAGCAGCAAGGGGACAGGGGCGAATTCACCCCTCCACTTT.